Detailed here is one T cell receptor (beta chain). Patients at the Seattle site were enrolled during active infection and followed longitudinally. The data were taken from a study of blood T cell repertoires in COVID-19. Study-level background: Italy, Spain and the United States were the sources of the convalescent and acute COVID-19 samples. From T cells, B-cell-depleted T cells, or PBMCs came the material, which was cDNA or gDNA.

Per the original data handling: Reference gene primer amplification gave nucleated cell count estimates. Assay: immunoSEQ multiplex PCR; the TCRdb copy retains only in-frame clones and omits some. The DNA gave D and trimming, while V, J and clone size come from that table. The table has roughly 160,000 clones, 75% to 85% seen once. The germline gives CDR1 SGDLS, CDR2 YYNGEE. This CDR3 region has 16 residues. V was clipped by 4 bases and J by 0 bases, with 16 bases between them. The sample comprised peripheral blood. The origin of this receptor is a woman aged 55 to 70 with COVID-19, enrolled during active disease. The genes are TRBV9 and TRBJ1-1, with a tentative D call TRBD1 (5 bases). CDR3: CASSPTERQMNTEAFF. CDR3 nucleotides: TGTGCCAGCAGCCCGACGGAGAGACAGATGAACACTGAAGCTTTCTTT. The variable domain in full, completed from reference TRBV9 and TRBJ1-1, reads DSGVTQTPKHLITATGQRVTLRCSPRSGDLSVYWYQQSLDQGLQFLIQYYNGEERAKGNILERFSAQQFPDLHSELNLSSLELGDSALYFCASSPTERQMNTEAFFGQGTRLTVV.